The following is a T cell receptor (beta chain) sequence with its context. What it recognizes is unknown. As to time point: blood 4 weeks post-SBRT, at nephrectomy. Stated treatment: 15 Gy SBRT to primary tumor, nephrectomy 4 weeks later. The sample originates from a study of radiation and T cells in renal cell carcinoma. Regarding the study as a whole: From baseline, blood top tumor clonotypes peaked at 2 weeks post-radiation.

CDR1 SGDLS and CDR2 YYNGEE come from the germline V gene. The germline V and J ends were trimmed by 0 bases and 0 bases, with 15 bases remaining between them. This CDR3 contains 17 residues. Libraries were prepared by immunoSEQ multiplex PCR; TCRdb keeps only in-frame clonotypes and omits some of them. Of tens of thousands of clones in the sample, roughly nine tenths were seen once. Material: blood, obtained from a patient whose treatment included radiotherapy and nephrectomy. This chain connects TRBV9 to TRBJ1-2; D is unclear. This receptor was taken from an older woman with renal cell carcinoma. In DNA form, the CDR3 reads TGTGCCAGCAGCGTAGCTGTAGGGCACGATTCTAACTATGGCTACACCTTC. The encoded protein is CASSVAVGHDSNYGYTF.